This T cell receptor (beta chain) was observed in a study of blood T cell repertoires in COVID-19. Across the whole study: Some COVID-19 samples were acute and others convalescent; all came from the United States, Italy and Spain. PBMCs, B-cell-depleted T cells, or T cells were the source of the cDNA or gDNA that made up the material.

In this sample, this clone turned up once. Assignment of participants to cohorts was predicated upon participant-reported clinical history. Recovery among Cohort 3 donors was established by two negative PCRs, clearance, or symptom resolution. Libraries were prepared by immunoSEQ multiplex PCR; TCRdb keeps only in-frame clonotypes and omits some of them. Among roughly 400,000 clones, just under 90% were seen once, and the ten largest hold about 1.7%. The CDR3 has 16 residues. CDR1 is SGHDT, CDR2 YYEEEE, per germline. The ends lost 4 bases at V and 8 bases at J; junction bases unmatched: 11. V is TRBV5-6 and J is TRBJ1-6, with TRBD1 identical over 8 bases. The clonotype originates from a young woman who had recovered from COVID-19. Sequenced sample: PBMCs or T cells enriched from blood (not recorded which). The CDR3 sequence is CASSRNSGGGDSPLHF. As DNA, the CDR3 is TGTGCCAGCAGCCGAAATTCAGGGGGCGGCGATTCACCCCTCCACTTT.